This TCR beta chain was identified during a study of human T cells and chemical hapten exposure. The study's findings and limits: In the PT1 data, expanded TCR counts showed a positive correlation with patch test score. As the donors had alopecia, their immune response may differ from healthy people's.

The V and J ends lost 3 bases and 8 bases respectively, with 11 bases between them. This CDR3 has 14 amino acids. Germline V gives CDR1 KGHSH, CDR2 LQKENI. Time point noted: pre-sensitization, week 0. Treatment meaning: therapeutic diphenylcyclopropenone sensitization with weekly scalp DPC. This clonotype was seen more than once but under ten times. Its specificity is not known. One entry per CDR3 protein, called by TCRdb with MiXCR from the RACE reads. The data contain 95,000 to 150,000 distinct CDR3 sequences, roughly 12% of them seen just once; the ten biggest clones take up approximately 3%. The receptor was derived from a young woman with alopecia areata. Some clones in this sample may be carry-over from other donors' samples. The sample consisted of whole blood, taken in connection with sensitization to the hapten diphenylcyclopropenone (DPC). The V gene is TRBV18, the J gene TRBJ1-6; TRBD1 is a possible D gene (5 bases). CDR3: CASSPGLGDSPLHF. The CDR3 nucleotides read TGTGCCAGCTCACCGGGTCTGGGGGATTCACCCCTCCACTTT.